Below are 3 T cell receptor beta chains sequenced from a single sample in a study of T cell responses to AZD1222 COVID-19 vaccine. Generated by immunoSEQ multiplex PCR, the TCRdb table keeps only in-frame clones and is missing some. The sample shows under 100,000 clones, approximately 85% of them seen only once. Sequences were derived from peripheral blood, sampled 28 days after the second AZD1222 dose. The source of these receptors is an adult who received the AZD1222 COVID-19 vaccine.

The chain couples TRBV5-1 to TRBJ2-5, with D perhaps matching TRBD2 (5 bases). CDR1 is SGHRS and CDR2 is YFSETQ in the germline V gene. Trimming took off 0 bases at V and 1 base at J, with 13 bases between the two ends. This CDR3 is built from 16 residues. Here the CDR3 DNA reads TGCGCCAGCAGCTTGGCCATCTCCAGCGGCCAAGAGACCCAGTACTTC. Amino acids: CASSLAISSGQETQYF.

The rearrangement uses TRBV5-5 and TRBJ1-1; 9 bases map to TRBD1. J gave up 10 bases and V 4 bases, and 8 bases lay outside the gene matches. CDR3 length: 13 amino acids. Per the germline V gene, CDR1 is SGHKS and CDR2 is YYEKEE (reference sequence). The CDR3 nucleotides read TGTGCCAGCAGCGCGGACAGGGGTCGTCGAGCTTTCTTT. Translating it yields CASSADRGRRAFF.

V gene TRBV2 combines with J gene TRBJ1-6, with D maybe TRBD1 (5 bases). The CDR3 totals 14 residues. Germline V CDR1 and CDR2: SNHLY, FYNNEI. Between the trimmed V and J ends, which lost 4 bases and 6 bases, there was a span of 10 bases. The CDR3 spells CASSGQTLNSPLHF. DNA for the CDR3: TGTGCCAGCAGTGGACAGACTCTTAATTCACCCCTCCACTTT.